One sample yielded the 30 T cell receptor beta chains listed below, sequenced in a study of cytomegalovirus exposure and HLA in healthy donors. Vbeta (60) and Jbeta (13) primers were used in the PCR. Produced via immunoSEQ multiplex PCR; TCRdb's table is partial and in-frame only. The table shows roughly 140,000 clones, with around 10% occurring only once. Sequences were obtained from PBMCs. These receptors were obtained from a male donor in good health and CMV-seronegative.

The chain joins TRBV5-5 to TRBJ2-7; D possibly corresponds to TRBD1 (6 bases). CDR1 and CDR2 from the germline V gene are SGHKS and YYEKEE (reference sequence). V lost 4 bases to trimming and J lost 6 bases, with 20 bases between them. This CDR3 is built from 15 residues. CDR3 sequence (DNA): TGTGCCAGCAGCCCCACGGGGAGAGGGGGATTCGAGCAGTACTTC. As protein: CASSPTGRGGFEQYF.

Only a few counts were recorded for this clone. This chain uses TRBV11-2 with TRBJ2-3; 11 nucleotides line up with TRBD2. Trimming removed 5 bases from V and 4 bases from J; junction bases left unmatched: 8. The CDR3 sequence is 16 residues long. Germline V CDR1 and CDR2: SGHAT, FQNNGV. Here the CDR3 reads CASSRSLAGGSDTQYF. The CDR3 DNA is TGTGCCAGCAGCCGCAGTTTAGCGGGAGGGTCAGATACGCAGTATTTT.

The rearrangement joins TRBV7-9 to TRBJ2-5, with a possible D match to TRBD2 (5 bases). The CDR3 covers 14 residues. Per the germline V gene, CDR1 is SEHNR and CDR2 is FQNEAQ (reference sequence). V lost 5 bases to trimming and J lost 4 bases, with 14 bases between them. Here the CDR3 DNA reads TGTGCCAGCAGCGAAATAAAAGAGGGAGAGACCCAGTACTTC. Protein sequence: CASSEIKEGETQYF.

The V and J genes are TRBV6-5 and TRBJ1-2, with unresolved D. The CDR3 has 16 residues. Trimming shortened V by 0 bases and J by 0 bases, and 11 bases separated the two germline ends. Germline loops: CDR1 MNHEY, CDR2 SVGAGI. In DNA form, the CDR3 reads TGTGCCAGCAGTTACTCATCGGGAATGGCTAACTATGGCTACACCTTC. It codes for CASSYSSGMANYGYTF.

This clone was detected a few times. This rearrangement joins TRBV28 to TRBJ1-1; no definite D call. Trimming took 7 bases from V and 5 from J, leaving 8 bases between them. The CDR3 totals 11 residues. Germline V gene data show CDR1 as MDHEN and CDR2 as SYDVKM. CDR3 residues: CASTRMTEAFF. The CDR3 DNA reads TGTGCCAGCACCAGGATGACTGAAGCTTTCTTT.

This clone showed up just a few times. The chain links TRBV10-3 to TRBJ1-3; 8 positions match TRBD1. With 0 bases clipped from V and 1 base from J, the junction kept 8 bases outside the gene matches. This CDR3 is 18 amino acids long. CDR1 and CDR2 from the germline V gene are ENHRY and SYGVKD. The DNA for the CDR3 is TGTGCCATCAGTGAGTCGTTCGGGGACAGGTATTCTGGAAACACCATATATTTT. Its protein is CAISESFGDRYSGNTIYF.

The rearrangement links TRBV4-3 to TRBJ2-1, with 8 positions matching TRBD2. The V and J ends lost 3 bases and 6 bases, in that order; junction bases with no gene match: 13. Germline V CDR1 and CDR2: LGHNA, YSLEER. The CDR3 has 17 amino acids. The CDR3 DNA reads TGCGCCAGCAGCCAGTTGGGACTAGTTTGGGGGGGCAATGAGCAGTTCTTC. Translating it yields CASSQLGLVWGGNEQFF.

This chain links TRBV5-6 with TRBJ1-5, with TRBD1 as a possible D gene (5 bases). Deletions cut 2 bases from V and 7 bases from J, with 13 bases between. The CDR3 totals 14 residues. Per the germline V gene, CDR1 is SGHDT and CDR2 is YYEEEE. In DNA, the CDR3 is TGTGCCAGCAGCTTTTACCAGGGAGGCCAGCCCCAGCATTTT. Encoded protein: CASSFYQGGQPQHF.

This sequence joins TRBV21-1 and TRBJ1-2; no check of the table's D call, TRBD1, against the DNA was made. TRBV21-1 is flagged as a pseudogene. The CDR3 is made up of 18 amino acids. CDR3 sequence reads: CASSKNPTSSTGSHGYTF. CDR3 coding DNA: TGTGCCAGCAGCAAAAACCCCACTTCATCAACAGGGAGCCATGGCTACACCTTC.

The V gene is TRBV7-8, the J gene TRBJ2-6; no clear D. Germline assignment: CDR1 SGHVS and CDR2 FQNEAQ. V dropped 5 bases and J dropped 0 bases, with 14 bases sitting between them. The CDR3 contains 17 residues. CDR3 in DNA: TGTGCCAGCAGCAACACATTGATAACCTCTGGGGCCAACGTCCTGACTTTC. This gives the protein CASSNTLITSGANVLTF.

The rearrangement joins TRBV28 to TRBJ1-2; 7 bases align to TRBD1. With V trimmed by 3 bases and J by 4 bases, 8 bases remained unmatched. Germline values: CDR1 MDHEN, CDR2 SYDVKM. The CDR3 extends over 15 amino acids. The CDR3 sequence: CASSFSGTAVYGYTF. The CDR3 DNA sequence: TGTGCCAGCAGTTTTTCCGGGACAGCGGTCTATGGCTACACCTTC.

This clone occurred a few times. V and J are TRBV7-6 and TRBJ1-3; a possible D gene is TRBD1 (6 bases). The CDR3 sequence is 16 residues long. Germline V gives CDR1 SGHVS, CDR2 FNYEAQ. V shed 4 bases and J shed 0 bases, with 13 bases lying between them. The CDR3 protein is CASSSWTENSGNTIYF. Here the CDR3 DNA reads TGTGCCAGCAGCTCTTGGACAGAGAACTCTGGAAACACCATATATTTT.

In its sample, this clone was seen a few times. The chain joins TRBV4-3 to TRBJ1-6; D is uncertain. V gave up 3 bases and J gave up 6 bases, with 9 bases separating them. From germline, CDR1 is LGHNA and CDR2 YSLEER. This CDR3 region has 14 residues. The DNA of the CDR3 is TGCGCCAGCAGCCACGGATCGGGTAATTCACCCCTCCACTTT. Its translation is CASSHGSGNSPLHF.

This clone has only a few counts. The V call is TRBV19, the J call TRBJ1-2; possible D gene TRBD1, 5 bases. Germline values: CDR1 LNHDA, CDR2 SQIVND (reference sequence). The CDR3 runs 15 residues. V was shortened by 2 bases and J by 4 bases, with 14 bases between the two germline ends. The CDR3 DNA is TGTGCCAGTAGTATATCGGCTGGGACTATCTATGGCTACACCTTC. Its protein product is CASSISAGTIYGYTF.

This clone turned up a few times. The chain carries TRBV27 and TRBJ1-4; D perhaps matches TRBD1 (5 bases). The germline V gene encodes CDR1 MNHEY and CDR2 SMNVEV (reference sequence). CDR3 length: 15 amino acids. V lost 6 bases and J lost 5, with 16 bases in between. For the CDR3, the DNA is TGTGCCAGCAGGGGGCTCCTCGGTGGGAATGAAAAACTGTTTTTT. This codes for CASRGLLGGNEKLFF.

J is TRBJ2-1 and V is TRBV6-4, with 8 bases matching TRBD1. This CDR3 is built from 14 residues. CDR1 and CDR2 from the germline V gene are MRHNA and SNTAGT. V lost 3 bases to trimming and J lost 8 bases; unmatched junction nucleotides: 6. The chain's CDR3 is CASSETGGSDEQFF. The CDR3 DNA reads TGTGCCAGCAGTGAAACAGGGGGGTCTGATGAGCAGTTCTTC.

The CDR3 bases are TGCGCCAGCAGCCAAGGCCAGGGAGGAGGCTACACCTTC. Translation gives CASSQGQGGGYTF. The chain couples TRBV4-1 to TRBJ1-2, with D possibly matching TRBD1 (5 bases). Germline V gives CDR1 MGHRA, CDR2 YSYEKL. The V end lost 1 base, the J end lost 8 bases, and 11 bases lay between the germline ends. This CDR3 is 13 amino acids long.

This clone was counted a few times. J is TRBJ1-2 and V is TRBV7-2; D perhaps matches TRBD1 (5 bases). The length of the CDR3 is 15 residues. With 4 bases removed from V and 8 bases from J, the gap between germline ends came to 20 bases. Germline V CDR1 and CDR2: SGHTA, FQGNSA. The CDR3 reads CASSWLGGATEGYTF. CDR3 sequence (DNA): TGTGCCAGCAGCTGGCTCGGTGGGGCGACGGAAGGCTACACCTTC.

This clone has more than one count but fewer than ten. The chain has TRBV4-1 and TRBJ1-4; no clear D. The CDR3 is made up of 13 amino acids. V was pared by 1 base and J by 8 bases, with 8 bases between. The germline CDR1 and CDR2 sequences are MGHRA and YSYEKL. As DNA, the CDR3 is TGCGCCAGCAGCCAAGGAGAACGGGAAAAACTGTTTTTT. Its protein product is CASSQGEREKLFF.

This clone was observed a few times. The V and J genes are TRBV30 and TRBJ1-2; TRBD1 aligns across 8 bases. Per the germline V gene, CDR1 is GTSNPN and CDR2 is SVGIG (reference sequence). The junction had 6 bases not matched to a gene; V was cut back by 5 bases and J by 4 bases. The CDR3 covers 13 residues. The CDR3 loop reads CAWDRGDGYGYTF. In nucleotides, the CDR3 is TGTGCCTGGGACAGGGGAGACGGCTATGGCTACACCTTC.

Only a few counts were recorded for this clone. Here the CDR3 reads CASSPLQRTYEQYF. The DNA for the CDR3 is TGTGCCAGCAGCCCCCTTCAGCGAACCTACGAGCAGTACTTC. V gene TRBV11-2 combines with J gene TRBJ2-7; the D is unclear. The CDR3 length is 14 residues. Germline V gene data show CDR1 as SGHAT and CDR2 as FQNNGV. V lost 5 bases, J lost 2 bases, and 13 bases lay in between. Combining the CDR3 with reference TRBV11-2 and TRBJ2-7 gives the whole variable domain EAGVAQSPRYKIIEKRQSVAFWCNPISGHATLYWYQQILGQGPKLLIQFQNNGVVDDSQLPKDRFSAERLKGVDSTLKIQPAKLEDSAVYLCASSPLQRTYEQYFGPGTRLTVT.

This clone showed up just a few times. This chain uses TRBV9 with TRBJ2-7; D ambiguous. V gave up 0 bases and J gave up 0 bases, with 10 bases separating them. There are 15 residues in the CDR3. CDR1 and CDR2 (germline): SGDLS, YYNGEE. CDR3 sequence: CASSVGWANSYEQYF. The CDR3 DNA reads as TGTGCCAGCAGCGTAGGTTGGGCCAACTCCTACGAGCAGTACTTC.

The chain has TRBV28 and TRBJ1-2; the D gene is possibly TRBD1 (5 bases). The V gene lost 2 bases and the J gene lost 2 bases, with 12 bases spanning the gap. The germline CDR1 and CDR2 sequences are MDHEN and SYDVKM. This CDR3 comprises 15 residues. CDR3 DNA sequence: TGTGCCAGCAGTTTAGTTCGGGGGTTGAACTATGGCTACACCTTC. Amino acid sequence: CASSLVRGLNYGYTF.

This clone was counted a few times. The V and J genes are TRBV28 and TRBJ1-2; TRBD1 aligns across 7 bases. Trimming cost V 4 bases and J 3 bases; bases outside gene matches: 5. This CDR3 contains 14 residues. Germline CDR1 MDHEN, CDR2 SYDVKM. CDR3 residues: CASSWTGKDYGYTF. CDR3 in DNA: TGTGCCAGCAGTTGGACAGGCAAAGACTATGGCTACACCTTC.

The table lists this clone with a few counts. This rearrangement joins TRBV7-8 to TRBJ1-1; 10 bases align to TRBD1. With 5 bases clipped from V and 11 bases from J, the junction kept 14 bases outside the gene matches. CDR3 length: 15 residues. CDR1 is SGHVS and CDR2 is FQNEAQ in the germline V gene. The CDR3 sequence: CASSVNPGTGEFAFF. CDR3 nucleotides: TGTGCCAGCAGCGTCAATCCCGGGACAGGGGAGTTCGCTTTCTTT. Looking up the rest from reference TRBV7-8 and TRBJ1-1 gives the full variable domain: GAGVSQSPRYKVAKRGQDVALRCDPISGHVSLFWYQQALGQGPEFLTYFQNEAQLDKSGLPSDRFFAERPEGSVSTLKIQRTQQEDSAVYLCASSVNPGTGEFAFFGQGTRLTVV.

In its sample, this clone was seen a few times. The V gene is TRBV18, the J gene TRBJ2-6; maybe TRBD1 (6 bases). V was cut by 0 bases and J by 2 bases, with 11 bases left in between. This CDR3 region has 17 residues. CDR1 is KGHSH and CDR2 is LQKENI in the germline V gene. The CDR3 sequence: CASSPPGAVTGANVLTF. DNA for the CDR3: TGTGCCAGCTCACCACCGGGGGCGGTTACTGGGGCCAACGTCCTGACTTTC.

As DNA, the CDR3 is TGTGCCAGCAGCCCCGGCGGCGCTAACTATTCACCCCTCCACTTT. Protein sequence: CASSPGGANYSPLHF. This rearrangement joins TRBV7-2 to TRBJ1-6; D gene uncertain. The germline V gene encodes CDR1 SGHTA and CDR2 FQGNSA. The CDR3 length is 15 residues. V lost 5 bases to trimming and J lost 8 bases, with 16 bases between them.

The V gene is TRBV7-9, the J gene TRBJ2-3; D gene uncertain. Trimming cost V 1 base and J 1 base, with 12 bases left between them. The CDR3 runs 16 residues. Germline CDR1 reads SEHNR; CDR2 reads FQNEAQ (reference sequence). In DNA form, the CDR3 reads TGTGCCAGCAGCTTAGGTTTAGCTTCAGGCACAGATACGCAGTATTTT. Amino acids: CASSLGLASGTDTQYF.

The chain employs TRBV19 and TRBJ2-7; the D gene is possibly TRBD1 (6 bases). This CDR3 is built from 14 residues. CDR1 is LNHDA and CDR2 is SQIVND in the germline V gene (reference sequence). V lost 5 bases and J 2 bases, leaving 13 bases between the germline ends. In nucleotides, the CDR3 is TGTGCCAGTAGTCCCCGGGACAAGGCCTACGAGCAGTACTTC. Protein: CASSPRDKAYEQYF.

The chain employs TRBV28 and TRBJ2-5; D is possibly TRBD2 (5 bases). The CDR3 totals 13 residues. The V end was cut by 5 bases, the J end by 5 bases, with 12 bases between. The V gene's germline CDR1 is MDHEN and CDR2 SYDVKM. CDR3 nucleotides: TGTGCCAGCAGTCCGTACCGGGGTGAGACCCAGTACTTC. It translates to CASSPYRGETQYF.